In this sample, the clone carrying this TCR beta chain turned up many times. The time point is: longitudinal time-point 2. Unsorted libraries came from 2 million PBMCs stored at -80 °C. The record originates from a study of neurological immune-mediated disorders. V shed 6 bases, J shed 1 base, and the junction held 7 bases outside the gene matches. This CDR3 region has 16 residues. TCRdb reprocessed the 5' RACE reads with MiXCR, giving one entry per CDR3 protein. The sample comprises tens of thousands of distinct CDR3 sequences, less than 15% of which are singletons, and approximately 2.2% rests with the top ten.

The chain uses TRBV12-3 or TRBV12-4 and TRBJ2-2; 8 nucleotides align to TRBD1. The sample comprised PBMCs. The TCR sequence derives from a woman aged 40 to 49 in good health. The CDR3 coding sequence is TGTGCCAGCAGGCAGTCCGGGACAGGGAACACCGGGGAGCTGTTTTTT. Residues: CASRQSGTGNTGELFF.